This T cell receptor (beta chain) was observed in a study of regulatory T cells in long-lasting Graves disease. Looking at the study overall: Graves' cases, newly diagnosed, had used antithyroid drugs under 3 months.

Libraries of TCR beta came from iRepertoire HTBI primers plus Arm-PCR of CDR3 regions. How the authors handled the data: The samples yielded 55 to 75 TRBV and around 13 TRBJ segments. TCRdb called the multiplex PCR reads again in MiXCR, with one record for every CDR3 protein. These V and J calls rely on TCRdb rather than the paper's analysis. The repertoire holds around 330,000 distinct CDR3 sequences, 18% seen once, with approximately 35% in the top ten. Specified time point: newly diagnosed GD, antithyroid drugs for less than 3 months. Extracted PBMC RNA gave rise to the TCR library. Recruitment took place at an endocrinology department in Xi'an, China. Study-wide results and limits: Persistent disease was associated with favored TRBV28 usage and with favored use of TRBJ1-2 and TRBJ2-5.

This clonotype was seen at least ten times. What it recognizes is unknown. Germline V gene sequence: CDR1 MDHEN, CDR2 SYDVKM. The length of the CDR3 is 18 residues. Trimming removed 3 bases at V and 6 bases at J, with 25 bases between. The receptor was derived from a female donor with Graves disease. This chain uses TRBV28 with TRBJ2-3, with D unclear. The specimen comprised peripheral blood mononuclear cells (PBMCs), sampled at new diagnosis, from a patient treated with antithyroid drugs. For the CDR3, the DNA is TGTGCCAGCAGTTTTTTTCGCCTGGTCCGCGGACCGATGGATACGCAGTATTTT. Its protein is CASSFFRLVRGPMDTQYF.